Below are 14 T cell receptor beta chains sequenced from a single sample in a study of T-cell reconstitution after alpha-beta-depleted transplantation in children. The TCRbeta library was prepared with unique molecular identifiers. TCRdb re-derived calls from the PCR reads in MiXCR, one entry per CDR3 protein. Altogether approximately 500,000 distinct CDR3 sequences are present, over 9.5% being singletons, with the ten largest covering 2% to 2.5%. This specimen was PBMCs, taken before TCRalphabeta/CD19-depleted stem cell transplant. The receptors were gathered from a child aged 2-15 years with inherited bone marrow failure, due to receive a stem cell transplant.

V and J are TRBV15 and TRBJ2-1; D uncertain. V was clipped by 0 bases and J by 6 bases, with 12 bases between them. CDR3 length: 15 residues. Germline V lookup: CDR1 LNHNV, CDR2 YYDKDF (reference sequence). DNA of the CDR3: TGTGCCACCAGCAGAGAAGGGTCAAGATTCAATGAGCAGTTCTTC. This sequence encodes CATSREGSRFNEQFF.

This clonotype was seen many times. The J gene is TRBJ2-1, the V gene TRBV5-5, with D unresolved. From germline, CDR1 is SGHKS and CDR2 YYEKEE (reference sequence). CDR3 size: 15 residues. With 2 bases removed from V and 0 bases from J, the gap between germline ends came to 9 bases. CDR3: CASSLAVSSYNEQFF. DNA for the CDR3: TGTGCCAGCAGCTTAGCAGTGAGCTCCTACAATGAGCAGTTCTTC.

In its sample, this clonotype was seen many times. The chain uses TRBV7-2 and TRBJ2-7, with D possibly being TRBD1 (6 bases). Germline V gives CDR1 SGHTA, CDR2 FQGNSA. Trimming removed 3 bases from V and 0 bases from J, with 12 bases in between. CDR3 length equals 15 residues. The CDR3 DNA sequence: TGTGCCAGCAGCTTTTCAGGGGTCCCCTCCTACGAGCAGTACTTC. Its protein product is CASSFSGVPSYEQYF.

Many counts were recorded for this clonotype. The chain joins TRBV28 to TRBJ1-1; no clear D gene. Germline V gene sequence: CDR1 MDHEN, CDR2 SYDVKM. The V end lost 3 bases, the J end lost 1 base, and 12 bases lay between the germline ends. The CDR3 totals 15 residues. CDR3 amino acids: CASSLKVWGNTEAFF. Here the CDR3 DNA reads TGTGCCAGCAGTTTGAAAGTATGGGGGAACACTGAAGCTTTCTTT.

The V and J genes are TRBV30 and TRBJ2-7; a possible D gene is TRBD1 (6 bases). Germline V gene sequence: CDR1 GTSNPN, CDR2 SVGIG (reference sequence). CDR3 size: 13 residues. V gave up 4 bases and J gave up 3 bases, with 13 bases separating them. The chain's CDR3 is CAWTQGDGYEQYF. CDR3 coding DNA: TGTGCCTGGACACAGGGAGATGGCTACGAGCAGTACTTC.

This clonotype was counted many times. The chain combines TRBV7-9 with TRBJ1-1; TRBD1 matches at 7 bases. CDR3 length: 14 amino acids. V lost 4 bases to trimming and J lost 0 bases; unmatched junction nucleotides: 2. CDR1 and CDR2 from the germline V gene are SEHNR and FQNEAQ (reference sequence). The DNA of the CDR3 is TGTGCCAGCAGCTCGACAGGGCTGAACACTGAAGCTTTCTTT. This gives the protein CASSSTGLNTEAFF.

There are many counts of this clonotype. The gene calls are TRBV5-1 and TRBJ2-7; 14 bases fit TRBD2. The CDR3 is 17 amino acids. Germline-derived CDR1 and CDR2 are SGHRS and YFSETQ. V shed 4 bases and J 2 bases; nucleotides not matched to a gene: 8. The CDR3 protein is CASSQGLAGGPTYEQYF. The CDR3 DNA follows: TGCGCCAGCAGCCAAGGACTAGCGGGAGGCCCCACCTACGAGCAGTACTTC.

There are a few counts of this clonotype. The chain has TRBV4-3 and TRBJ2-3, with 12 bases matching TRBD2. The CDR3 consists of 18 residues. Trimming removed 0 bases from V and 3 bases from J; junction bases left unmatched: 7. Germline V gene sequence: CDR1 LGHNA, CDR2 YSLEER. CDR3 sequence (DNA): TGCGCCAGCAGCCAAGATTTACTAGCGGGAGGTGGTACAGATACGCAGTATTTT. Protein sequence: CASSQDLLAGGGTDTQYF.

CDR3 sequence reads: CASSSRGRYNEQFF. In nucleotides, the CDR3 is TGTGCCAGCAGCTCCAGGGGGCGATACAATGAGCAGTTCTTC. The chain combines TRBV7-2 with TRBJ2-1; 8 bases are a match to TRBD1. The CDR3 runs 14 residues. Per germline, CDR1 SGHTA and CDR2 FQGNSA. V lost 4 bases to trimming and J lost 4 bases; unmatched junction nucleotides: 3.

This clonotype was seen only a few times. The rearrangement joins TRBV30 to TRBJ2-3, with 9 bases matching TRBD1. The CDR3 has 17 amino acids. Germline trimming cut 5 bases from V and 5 bases from J; bases unmatched to any gene: 17. Germline-derived CDR1 and CDR2 are GTSNPN and SVGIG (reference sequence). CDR3 in DNA: TGTGCCTGGGGTTCAGACGAGTGGGACAGGGAATTAGATACGCAGTATTTT. Amino acid sequence: CAWGSDEWDRELDTQYF. Based on the CDR3 plus reference TRBV30 and TRBJ2-3, the full variable domain is SQTIHQWPATLVQPVGSPLSLECTVEGTSNPNLYWYRQAAGRGLQLLFYSVGIGQISSEVPQNLSASRPQDRQFILSSKKLLLSDSGFYLCAWGSDEWDRELDTQYFGPGTRLTVL.

This clonotype was seen repeatedly, ten times or more. This CDR3 reads CASSYWRTGLHQTISYEQYF. DNA of the CDR3: TGTGCCAGCAGTTACTGGCGGACAGGCTTACATCAAACCATTTCCTACGAGCAGTACTTC. The V call is TRBV6-2 or TRBV6-3, the J call TRBJ2-7, with 7 bases matching TRBD1. J gave up 1 base and V 1 base, and 19 bases lay outside the gene matches. Germline V gene data show CDR1 as MNHEY and CDR2 as SVGEGT. The length of the CDR3 is 20 residues.

This clonotype was seen repeatedly, ten times or more. The chain employs TRBV9 and TRBJ2-1; weak D call: TRBD2 (5 bases). The V gene lost 1 base and the J gene lost 2 bases, with 10 bases spanning the gap. This CDR3 spans 15 amino acids. Per germline, CDR1 SGDLS and CDR2 YYNGEE. The CDR3 sequence is CASSVMEDPYNEQFF. CDR3 sequence (DNA): TGTGCCAGCAGCGTAATGGAGGACCCCTACAATGAGCAGTTCTTC.

V and J are TRBV11-1 and TRBJ2-6, with unresolved D. V was cut by 1 base and J by 0 bases, with 16 bases left in between. Germline-derived CDR1 and CDR2 are SGHAT and FQDESV (reference sequence). The CDR3 totals 19 residues. DNA of the CDR3: TGTGCCAGCAGCTTAGAAGGCTCGGGCCGTCCCTCTGGGGCCAACGTCCTGACTTTC. Translated: CASSLEGSGRPSGANVLTF.

In this sample, this clonotype turned up many times. The V gene is TRBV4-3, the J gene TRBJ2-1; 10 nucleotides agree with TRBD2. Germline V gene sequence: CDR1 LGHNA, CDR2 YSLEER. This CDR3 comprises 16 residues. The J segment lost 4 bases and the V segment lost 0 bases, leaving 3 bases of the junction unmatched. DNA of the CDR3: TGCGCCAGCAGCCAAGATAGGACTAGCGGTTACAATGAGCAGTTCTTC. Amino acids: CASSQDRTSGYNEQFF.